This TCR beta chain stems from a study of T cells in localized non-small cell lung cancer (dated by TCRdb to about 2020). About the study as a whole: The study examined T cell repertoires in roughly 240 patients with early-stage NSCLC and compared tumors with uninvolved tumor-adjacent lungs. All 240 or so NSCLC patients in the cohort were treatment-naive and had localized lung tumors that were resected. The mean age of the NSCLC patients was roughly 63 years, with 120 to 150 men and 107 women. The research as a whole found: Uninvolved tumor-adjacent lung showed the highest T cell clonality, higher than tumor, which suggests more focused antigenic responses in the adjacent lung. Higher blood T cell density associated with longer overall survival, while higher adjacent-lung clonality associated with shorter survival. Because multi-region sequencing of the tumors was not done, intratumor heterogeneity could not be ruled out. A median of 57 of the top 100 tumor clones turned up in the paired uninvolved adjacent lung, and fewer than 35 of those clones also ranked among the top 100 of that same adjacent lung. Because the study design was exploratory, TCR variables were selected using unadjusted p-values without false-discovery rate correction.

This clone is labeled medium-sized (0.01 to 0.1%). It lacks a known antigen. Base-call qualities are not available, and no considerably larger clone is one nucleotide away. V is cut by 5 bases and J by 0 bases, and the space between the germline ends is 5 bases. From cysteine to phenylalanine, the CDR3 is 14 amino acids long. Only CDR3 DNA remains: 42 bases, in frame from the first base. CDR1 MNHGY and CDR2 SAAAGT are derived from the germline V gene. The immunoSEQ Assay was used to sequence TCR beta CDR3 regions from DNA. The authors' pipeline ran thus. T cell density was computed as TCR beta template counts normalized to usable DNA estimated by amplifying housekeeping genes. Richness was estimated with the preseqR package, extrapolating to 400,000 templates for PBMC samples and 120,000 templates for tissue samples. Clonality was defined as one minus Pielou's evenness. Tissue-enriched TCRs were identified through differential abundance testing performed on productive amino-acid clonotypes, with a minimum total count of 5 and an alpha of 0.1. The Jaccard Index and the Morisita Overlap Index were used to quantify repertoire overlap between compartments. GLIPH grouped TCR beta CDR3s together with public tetramer-defined viral CDR3s, and a viral motif had to include at least three viral sequences and also show V-gene enrichment. TCRdb took this table from immuneACCESS and kept in-frame rearrangements with V and J called. Such tables lack part of the clones; where checked against another copy, unresolved V genes explain under half of the gap, and the rest is unexplained. That table supplies the V and J calls and clone size; D and trimming were determined from the DNA. The sample table holds approximately 2,100 clones, of which 36% were seen once. Approximately 6.4% of the sample goes to the ten largest clones.

At diagnosis, peripheral blood, uninvolved tumor-adjacent lung and tumor were collected and were preserved as a mix of fresh-frozen and FFPE material. The V and J genes are TRBV6-8 and TRBJ2-6; the D gene cannot be named for sure. The TCR sequence derives from a man aged 40 to 70 with stage I lung adenocarcinoma. This specimen consisted of lung tumor tissue, obtained before any cancer treatment. The CDR3 region reads CASSDNSGANVLTF. The nucleotides read TGTGCCAGCAGTGACAACTCTGGGGCCAACGTCCTGACTTTC.